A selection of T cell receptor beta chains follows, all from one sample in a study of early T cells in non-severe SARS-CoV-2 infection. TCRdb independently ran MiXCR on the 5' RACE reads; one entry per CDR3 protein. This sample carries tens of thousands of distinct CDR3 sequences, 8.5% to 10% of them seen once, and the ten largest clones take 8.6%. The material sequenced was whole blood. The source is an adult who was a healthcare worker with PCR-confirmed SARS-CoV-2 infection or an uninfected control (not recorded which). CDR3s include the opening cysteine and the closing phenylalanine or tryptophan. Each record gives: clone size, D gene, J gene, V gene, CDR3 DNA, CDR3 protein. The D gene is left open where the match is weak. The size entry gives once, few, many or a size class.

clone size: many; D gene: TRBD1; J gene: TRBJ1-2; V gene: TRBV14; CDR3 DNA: TGTGCCAGCAGCCAAGGGACAGGGAGCGACTATGGCTACACCTTC; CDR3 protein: CASSQGTGSDYGYTF
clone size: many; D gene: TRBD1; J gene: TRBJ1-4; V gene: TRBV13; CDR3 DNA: TGTGCCAGCAGCTTCGGACAGGGTAATGAAAAACTGTTTTTT; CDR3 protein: CASSFGQGNEKLFF
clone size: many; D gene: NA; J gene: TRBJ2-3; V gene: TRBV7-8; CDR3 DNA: TGTGCCAGCAGCTTCGTAGCGGACACGCAGTATTTT; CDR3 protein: CASSFVADTQYF
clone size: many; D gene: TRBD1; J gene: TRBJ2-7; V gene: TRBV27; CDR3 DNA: TGTGCCAGCAGTTTCTTGGGACAGGGGTTCGACGAGCAGTACTTC; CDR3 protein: CASSFLGQGFDEQYF
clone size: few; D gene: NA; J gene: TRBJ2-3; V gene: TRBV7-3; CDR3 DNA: TGTGCCAGCAGCTTACTAGGGGCAGATACGCAGTATTTT; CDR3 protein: CASSLLGADTQYF
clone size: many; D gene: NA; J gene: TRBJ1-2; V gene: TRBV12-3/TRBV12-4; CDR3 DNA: TGTGCCAGCAGTTTAATACAAGCTAACTATGGCTACACCTTC; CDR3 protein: CASSLIQANYGYTF
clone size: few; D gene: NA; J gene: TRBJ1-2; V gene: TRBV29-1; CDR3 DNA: TGCAGCGTTGAAGTGGGGATCAACTATGGCTACACCTTC; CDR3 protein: CSVEVGINYGYTF
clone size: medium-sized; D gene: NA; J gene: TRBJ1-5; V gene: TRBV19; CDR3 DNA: TGTGCCAGTAGTACTATGTATAGCAATCAGCCCCAGCATTTT; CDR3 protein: CASSTMYSNQPQHF
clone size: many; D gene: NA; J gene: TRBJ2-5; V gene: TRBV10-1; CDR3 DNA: TGCGCCAGCAGTGAGTCTGGTCGTCAAGAGACCCAGTACTTC; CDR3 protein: CASSESGRQETQYF
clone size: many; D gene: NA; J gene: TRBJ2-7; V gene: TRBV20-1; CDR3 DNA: TGCAGTGTTTGGGTAGCGGAGACCTACGAGCAGTACTTC; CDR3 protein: CSVWVAETYEQYF
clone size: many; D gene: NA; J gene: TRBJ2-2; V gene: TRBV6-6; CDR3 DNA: TGTGCCAGCAGTTACAGGGAGAAGACCGGGGAGCTGTTTTTT; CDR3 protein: CASSYREKTGELFF
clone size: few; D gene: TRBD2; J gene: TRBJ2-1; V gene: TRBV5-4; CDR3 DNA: TGTGCCAGCAGCCCTAGCGGGGGGGCCTACAATGAGCAGTTCTTC; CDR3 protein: CASSPSGGAYNEQFF
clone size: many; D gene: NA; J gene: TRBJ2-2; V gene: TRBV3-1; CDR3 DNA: TGTGCCAGCAGCCGCTCATCCGTCAGGGCCGGGGAGCTGTTTTTT; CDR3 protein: CASSRSSVRAGELFF
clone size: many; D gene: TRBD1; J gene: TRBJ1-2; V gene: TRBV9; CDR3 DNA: TGTGCCAGTTCGGACAGGGGGAACTATGGCTACACCTTC; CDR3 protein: CASSDRGNYGYTF